This T cell receptor beta chain was identified during a study of blood T cell repertoires in COVID-19. In the study overall: The samples span acute and convalescent COVID-19 from the United States, Italy and Spain. T cells, B-cell-depleted T cells, or PBMCs provided the cDNA or gDNA that served as material.

Source study methods: Estimation of nucleated cell counts relied on the amplification of reference gene primers. Assay: immunoSEQ multiplex PCR; the TCRdb copy retains only in-frame clones and omits some. That table furnishes V, J and clone size, whereas the DNA furnished D and trimming. Here the sample spans about 120,000 clones, roughly 84% being singletons. Specimen: peripheral blood. This sequence was found in a man aged 40-49 years with acute or convalescent COVID-19.

CDR3 sequence: CASSLETSGYEQYF. The CDR3 DNA follows: TGTGCCAGCAGCTTAGAGACTAGCGGCTACGAGCAGTACTTC. The chain combines TRBV7-9 with TRBJ2-7; 9 bases line up with TRBD2. Germline V gene data show CDR1 as SEHNR and CDR2 as FQNEAQ (reference sequence). The length of the CDR3 is 14 residues. Germline trimming cut 1 base from V and 3 bases from J; bases unmatched to any gene: 1.